The source of this TCR beta chain is a study of radiotherapy plus CTLA-4 blockade in lung cancer. Measured with immunoSEQ multiplex PCR; TCRdb has only the in-frame clones, and not every one. The sample has 90,000 or so clones; around 87% are singletons. Trimming took 6 bases from V and 4 from J; bases not matched to a gene: 8. Per germline, CDR1 SGHVS and CDR2 FQNEAQ. The CDR3 extends over 16 amino acids. As regards this clone: Additional DNA sequences in this sample encode the identical CDR3.

The clonotype was recovered from a human donor with non-small cell lung cancer who had a partial response to radiotherapy plus ipilimumab. The source was peripheral blood, collected from a patient treated with radiotherapy plus ipilimumab. The chain employs TRBV7-8 and TRBJ2-2; 10 bases match TRBD1. The DNA for the CDR3 is TGTGCCAGCAGTTTTTTGGGACAGGGGTTCACCGGGGAGCTGTTTTTT. Its protein product is CASSFLGQGFTGELFF.